The source of this TCR beta chain is a study of cytomegalovirus exposure and HLA in healthy donors. Regarding the study as a whole: Researchers reported in a later analysis that common viral pathogens appeared linked to several top clusters. It was likely that a cluster of highly shared sequence variants was a sequencing artifact.

The PCR contained 60 Vbeta and 13 Jbeta primers. Libraries were prepared by immunoSEQ multiplex PCR; TCRdb keeps only in-frame clonotypes and omits some of them. Of 150,000 to 170,000 clones in the sample, 80% are singletons; the top ten hold 9.5% to 15%. As regards this clone: Its target is not known. Germline is not matched at one junction end, which may reflect a read error.

Germline assignment: CDR1 SQVTM and CDR2 ANQGSEA. The CDR3 is 15 amino acids. The J gene is TRBJ2-7, the V gene TRBV29-1; D uncertain. The specimen was PBMCs. This receptor was taken from a man aged 25 to 45 in good health and CMV-seropositive. The CDR3 protein is CSVEDPYRQRYDQYF. DNA of the CDR3: TGCAGCGTTGAAGATCCGTACCGCCAGCGCTACGATCAGTACTTC.